This is a list of T cell receptor beta chains from one sample in a study of human T cells and chemical hapten exposure. Each CDR3 protein is one row after TCRdb ran MiXCR on the RACE reads. The sample lists more than 75,000 distinct CDR3 sequences; about 9% were seen once. Input material: whole blood. All receptors derive from a male donor in good health. Some clones in this sample may be carry-over from other donors' samples. CDR3s include the opening cysteine and the closing phenylalanine or tryptophan. The size of a clone is reported for some rows only, either as once, few or many, or as a class for expanded clones.

j_call v_call clone_size cdr3_aa
TRBJ2-1 TRBV5-1 few CASSPLPGQGVDEQFF
TRBJ1-1 TRBV11-2 many CASSLGFSEAFF
TRBJ1-1 TRBV12-3/TRBV12-4 once CATPTGSGFGSEAFF
TRBJ2-7 TRBV18 many CASSPEMGVWDYEQYF
TRBJ2-2 TRBV6-6 few CASSPGLAKPGELFF
TRBJ2-7 TRBV27 few CASSTWTGGYEQYF
TRBJ2-1 TRBV4-1 many CASSRQLAGGHNEQFF
TRBJ2-3 TRBV20-1 few CSARAQLAADTQYF
TRBJ1-1 TRBV6-1 few CASSVGWGTGNTEAFF
TRBJ2-7 TRBV6-5 - CASSTAGFSYEQYF
TRBJ2-1 TRBV29-1 - CSVPLLAGVDNEQFF
TRBJ1-3 TRBV5-1 few CASSHGTGKTGNTIYF
TRBJ2-1 TRBV29-1 - CSALTRETSYNEHFF
TRBJ2-1 TRBV6-5 - CATSRGGGYNEQFF